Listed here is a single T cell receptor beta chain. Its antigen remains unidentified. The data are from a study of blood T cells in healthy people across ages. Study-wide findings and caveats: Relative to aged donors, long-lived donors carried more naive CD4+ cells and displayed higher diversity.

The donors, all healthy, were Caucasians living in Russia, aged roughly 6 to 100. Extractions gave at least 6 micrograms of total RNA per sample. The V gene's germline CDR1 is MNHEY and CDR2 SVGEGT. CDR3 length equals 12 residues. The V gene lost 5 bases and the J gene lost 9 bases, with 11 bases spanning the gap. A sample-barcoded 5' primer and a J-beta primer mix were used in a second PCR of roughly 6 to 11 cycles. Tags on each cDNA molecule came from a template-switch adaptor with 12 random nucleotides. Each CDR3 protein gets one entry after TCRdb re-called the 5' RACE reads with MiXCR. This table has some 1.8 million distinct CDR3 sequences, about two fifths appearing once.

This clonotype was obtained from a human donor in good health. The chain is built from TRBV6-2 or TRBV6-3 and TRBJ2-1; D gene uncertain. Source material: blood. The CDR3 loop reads CASSMTWVEQFF. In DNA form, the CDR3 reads TGTGCCAGCAGTATGACTTGGGTTGAGCAGTTCTTC.